A selection of T cell receptor beta chains follows, all from one sample in a study of cytomegalovirus exposure and HLA in healthy donors. The protocol was immunoSEQ multiplex PCR, while the TCRdb copy is restricted to in-frame clones and leaves out a portion. In the table there are some 150,000 clones, roughly four fifths of which are singletons. Material: PBMCs. These TCRs come from a man aged 35 to 55 in good health and CMV-seropositive. Both conserved end residues are part of each CDR3. D genes are given only for firm matches. Only some rows state a clone size, as once, few, many or a class for expanded clones.

NA	TRBV9	NA	TRBJ2-7	TGTGCCAGCAGCCCACCCTCAGGGGGGTCCGACGAGCAGTACTTC	CASSPPSGGSDEQYF
NA	TRBV5-1	few	TRBJ2-6	TGCGCCAGCAGCAGGTCCCGTAGGGGGTCTGGGGCCAACGTCCTGACTTTC	CASSRSRRGSGANVLTF
TRBD1	TRBV28	few	TRBJ1-2	TGTGCCAGCAGTTTATCCGACAGGGACTATGGCTACACCTTC	CASSLSDRDYGYTF
NA	TRBV2	NA	TRBJ2-5	TGTGCCAGCAGTGTTAGCCAAGAGACCCAGTACTTC	CASSVSQETQYF
TRBD1	TRBV6-6	NA	TRBJ2-2	TGTGCCAGCAGTCCCGGCCCAGGGGGTCGGCCCGGGGAGCTGTTTTTT	CASSPGPGGRPGELFF
NA	TRBV27	NA	TRBJ2-5	TGTGCCAGCAGTTTGGGGGGACAGCCACTTTACTTC	CASSLGGQPLYF
TRBD2	TRBV7-9	once	TRBJ2-3	TGTGCCAGCAGCCCGGTGGGGCGGGAGACCACAGATACGCAGTATTTT	CASSPVGRETTDTQYF
TRBD2	TRBV28	NA	TRBJ2-7	TGTGCCAGCAGTTCGCAAGCGGGAGGGCCCCACGAGCAGTACTTC	CASSSQAGGPHEQYF
TRBD2	TRBV2	NA	TRBJ2-4	TGTGCCAGCAGAAGAGATAGCGGGAGTGCCAAAAACATTCAGTACTTC	CASRRDSGSAKNIQYF
TRBD2	TRBV13	NA	TRBJ2-7	TGTGCCAGCAGCCCACCGCCCCAGCGGGAGGGCCGTTACGAGCAGTACTTC	CASSPPPQREGRYEQYF
NA	TRBV28	NA	TRBJ1-2	TGTGCCAGCAGTTCCCCAATGAGAGGGCTAGCTAACTATGGCTACACCTTC	CASSSPMRGLANYGYTF
NA	TRBV19	NA	TRBJ1-4	TGTGCCAGTAGTCGAACTCACCTAACTAATGAAAAACTGTTTTTT	CASSRTHLTNEKLFF
TRBD1	TRBV7-8	few	TRBJ1-5	TGTGCCAGCAGCGGCACAGGGGGTATGCAGCCCCAGCATTTT	CASSGTGGMQPQHF
NA	TRBV6-1	few	TRBJ1-2	TGTGCCAGCAGTCTTGACAGGACCTATGGCTACACCTTC	CASSLDRTYGYTF
TRBD2	TRBV2	NA	TRBJ2-2	TGTGCCGGCAGCGGGACTAGCCGGGGCGGGGAGCTGTTTTTT	CAGSGTSRGGELFF
TRBD2	TRBV5-1	NA	TRBJ2-7	TGCGCCAGCAGCCCTAGCGGGAGATCCCCCAACGAGCAGTACTTC	CASSPSGRSPNEQYF
NA	TRBV9	NA	TRBJ2-1	TGTGCCAGCAGCCCTCCCGGTGCTACCTACAATGAGCAGTTCTTC	CASSPPGATYNEQFF
TRBD2	TRBV9	NA	TRBJ2-7	TGTGCCAGCAGCGTATACGGGACTAGCTACGAGCAGTACTTC	CASSVYGTSYEQYF
TRBD1	TRBV28	NA	TRBJ1-5	TGTGCCAGCAGGATGACAGGGGCACAGCCCCAGCATTTT	CASRMTGAQPQHF
NA	TRBV18	NA	TRBJ1-1	TGTGCCAGCTCACCACCCGGGAAGGAGTACACTGAAGCTTTCTTT	CASSPPGKEYTEAFF
TRBD1	TRBV27	NA	TRBJ2-7	TGTGCCAGCCGCAGCCGGGACAGCCCCTACGAGCAGTACTTC	CASRSRDSPYEQYF
TRBD2	TRBV6-1	NA	TRBJ2-5	TGTGCCAGCAGTGCCAGGACTAGCGGGGGCCAAGAGACCCAGTACTTC	CASSARTSGGQETQYF
TRBD1	TRBV7-9	NA	TRBJ1-5	TGTTCCAGCAGCCACGACAGGGGAGGCAATCAGCCCCAGCATTTT	CSSSHDRGGNQPQHF
NA	TRBV6-1	NA	TRBJ2-1	TGTGCCAGCAGTGAACGGGACTTCCACAATGAGCAGTTCTTC	CASSERDFHNEQFF
TRBD1	TRBV2	NA	TRBJ2-7	TGTGCCAGCAGGCCGGGACAGGGGGCGTACGAGCAGTACTTC	CASRPGQGAYEQYF
NA	TRBV2	few	TRBJ1-1	TGTGCCAGCAGGGACATGAACACTGAAGCTTTCTTT	CASRDMNTEAFF
NA	TRBV7-8	NA	TRBJ1-5	TGTGCCAGCAGCTTAGGAGGGGCGGGGGATCAGCCCCAGCATTTT	CASSLGGAGDQPQHF
NA	TRBV7-9	NA	TRBJ2-7	TGTGCCAGCAGCCCGATCGGGGTGGTCGAGCAGTACTTC	CASSPIGVVEQYF
TRBD2	TRBV5-1	NA	TRBJ2-1	TGCGCCAGCAGCCCCCGGAATAGCGGGACCAATGAGCAGTTCTTC	CASSPRNSGTNEQFF
TRBD2	TRBV5-1	NA	TRBJ2-1	TGCGCCAGCAAGTCCGGGACTAGCGGGTACAATGAGCAGTTCTTC	CASKSGTSGYNEQFF
TRBD1	TRBV19	NA	TRBJ2-5	TGTGCCAGTATTCCCAGCCCAGGGGGCGCGGTGGAGACCCAGTACTTC	CASIPSPGGAVETQYF
TRBD1	TRBV5-4	NA	TRBJ1-6	TGTGCCAGCAGCTTGAAGGGGATCGGGACAGGGCATTCACCCCTCCACTTT	CASSLKGIGTGHSPLHF
NA	TRBV6-1	once	TRBJ2-3	TGTGCCAGCAGTGAAGCGGGAGGATGGGATACGCAGTATTTT	CASSEAGGWDTQYF
TRBD1	TRBV7-9	NA	TRBJ1-2	TGTGCCAGCAGCGTCACAGGGGTCGACTATGGCTACACCTTC	CASSVTGVDYGYTF
NA	TRBV19	few	TRBJ1-3	TGTGCCAGTACTCCATCGGCGGGCTACTCTGGAAACACCATATATTTT	CASTPSAGYSGNTIYF